This T cell receptor beta chain derives from a study of T cells in Graves' hyperthyroidism and ophthalmopathy. Study overall: Peripheral blood sampling occurred at initial diagnosis, before any treatment. Study-level findings and limits: Peripheral blood also featured most of the thyroid clonotypes expanded above 0.001.

RNA transcripts yielded amplified TCR beta CDR3 regions. HTBI primers were employed in a first-round RT-PCR of the TCR CDR3. TCRdb used MiXCR to reprocess the multiplex PCR reads, holding one entry per CDR3 protein. This sample carries some 800,000 distinct CDR3 sequences, around 39% of them seen once, and the ten largest clones take around 9.3%. This clonotype has a handful of counts. Its antigen is not known. Lactation, pregnancy, other autoimmune disease or uncontrolled infection led to exclusion of patients. Germline V gene lookup returns CDR1 SGDLS and CDR2 YYNGEE. CDR3 length: 13 residues. The V end was cut by 2 bases, the J end by 5 bases, with 11 bases between.

The specimen was blood. The source is a man younger than 35 with Graves' hyperthyroidism. The rearrangement joins TRBV9 to TRBJ2-7; perhaps TRBD1 as D (6 bases). For the CDR3, the DNA is TGTGCCAGCAGCGTCGATGCAGGGGACGAGCAGTACTTC. Residues: CASSVDAGDEQYF.